The rows below give T cell receptor beta chains drawn from one sample of a study of T cell responses to AZD1222 COVID-19 vaccine. Here immunoSEQ multiplex PCR was the method, and the copy in TCRdb shows in-frame clones only, minus some. The sample includes 140,000 or so clones, roughly 90% of them seen just once. This sample comprised peripheral blood, obtained 28 days after the second AZD1222 dose. Receptor source: an adult who received the AZD1222 COVID-19 vaccine. Both conserved end residues are part of each CDR3. The order of the fields is J gene, V gene, D gene, clone size, CDR3 protein, CDR3 DNA. The D gene is left open where the match is weak. Where a row states a size, it is once, few, many or the class of an expanded clone; other rows omit it.

J: TRBJ1-1; V: TRBV14; D: .; size: few; CDR3: CASSRGVAEAFF; DNA: TGTGCCAGCAGCCGGGGGGTAGCTGAAGCTTTCTTT
J: TRBJ1-2; V: TRBV30; D: TRBD1; size: .; CDR3: CAWARDSGSTF; DNA: TGTGCCTGGGCCCGGGACAGTGGATCCACCTTC
J: TRBJ2-2; V: TRBV7-9; D: .; size: .; CDR3: CASSPSGATGELFF; DNA: TGTGCCAGCAGCCCCTCTGGGGCGACAGGGGAGCTGTTTTTT
J: TRBJ1-1; V: TRBV4-2; D: .; size: .; CDR3: CASSLTAAGVTEAFF; DNA: TGTGCCAGCAGCTTAACCGCCGCGGGGGTCACTGAAGCTTTCTTT
J: TRBJ2-5; V: TRBV7-9; D: .; size: .; CDR3: CAVSAFSPETQYF; DNA: TGTGCCGTGTCCGCATTCAGTCCCGAGACCCAGTACTTC
J: TRBJ2-1; V: TRBV7-2; D: TRBD2; size: .; CDR3: CASSLEGGRAINEQFF; DNA: TGTGCCAGCAGCTTAGAAGGCGGGAGGGCCATCAATGAGCAGTTCTTC
J: TRBJ1-1; V: TRBV28; D: TRBD1; size: .; CDR3: CASSEAGGLRTEAFF; DNA: TGTGCCAGCAGCGAGGCAGGGGGTCTCCGAACTGAAGCTTTCTTT
J: TRBJ1-1; V: TRBV27; D: TRBD1; size: .; CDR3: CASIKRGQGANTEAFF; DNA: TGTGCCAGCATTAAGAGGGGCCAGGGGGCAAACACTGAAGCTTTCTTT
J: TRBJ1-2; V: TRBV6-5; D: TRBD1; size: .; CDR3: CASSGGGALNYGYTF; DNA: TGTGCCAGTTCAGGAGGGGGCGCGCTTAACTATGGCTACACCTTC
J: TRBJ1-2; V: TRBV7-2; D: .; size: few; CDR3: CASSIPLDNYGYTF; DNA: TGTGCCAGCAGCATCCCTCTTGATAACTATGGCTACACCTTC
J: TRBJ2-3; V: TRBV6-2/TRBV6-3; D: .; size: once; CDR3: CASSIAGTDTQYF; DNA: TGTGCCAGCAGCATAGCGGGCACAGATACGCAGTATTTT
J: TRBJ1-1; V: TRBV12-5; D: .; size: .; CDR3: CASGPGRYTEAFF; DNA: TGTGCTAGTGGTCCGGGACGGTACACTGAAGCTTTCTTT
J: TRBJ2-1; V: TRBV4-2; D: .; size: .; CDR3: CASSQDLEGNEQFF; DNA: TGTGCCAGCAGCCAAGATCTTGAGGGGAATGAGCAGTTCTTC
J: TRBJ2-2; V: TRBV2; D: .; size: once; CDR3: CASSEVGDTGELFF; DNA: TGTGCCAGCAGTGAAGTAGGTGACACCGGGGAGCTGTTTTTT
J: TRBJ1-2; V: TRBV28; D: .; size: .; CDR3: CATTQGGGYRYTF; DNA: TGTGCCACCACCCAGGGTGGGGGCTACCGCTACACCTTC
J: TRBJ1-5; V: TRBV6-2/TRBV6-3; D: .; size: .; CDR3: CASSYSKGEDQPQHF; DNA: TGTGCCAGCAGTTACTCGAAGGGGGAAGATCAGCCCCAGCATTTT
J: TRBJ2-2; V: TRBV6-1; D: TRBD1; size: .; CDR3: CASSEYVTGDTGELFF; DNA: TGTGCCAGCAGTGAATATGTGACAGGGGACACCGGGGAGCTGTTTTTT
J: TRBJ2-5; V: TRBV9; D: .; size: .; CDR3: CASSAFGGASKETQYF; DNA: TGTGCCAGCAGCGCCTTTGGGGGCGCAAGCAAAGAGACCCAGTACTTC
J: TRBJ1-3; V: TRBV6-5; D: .; size: few; CDR3: CASVESETSGNTIYF; DNA: TGTGCCAGCGTTGAGTCGGAGACCTCTGGAAACACCATATATTTT
J: TRBJ2-1; V: TRBV7-2; D: .; size: .; CDR3: CASSLGFRGGNEQFF; DNA: TGTGCCAGCAGCTTAGGATTTAGGGGGGGCAATGAGCAGTTCTTC
J: TRBJ2-1; V: TRBV2; D: .; size: .; CDR3: CASSGEYNEQFF; DNA: TGTGCCAGCAGTGGGGAGTACAATGAGCAGTTCTTC
J: TRBJ2-5; V: TRBV2; D: TRBD1; size: .; CDR3: CASSYGQGPQETQYF; DNA: TGTGCCAGCAGTTATGGACAGGGTCCCCAAGAGACCCAGTACTTC
J: TRBJ1-2; V: TRBV3-1/TRBV3-2; D: TRBD1; size: .; CDR3: CASSQGIQGVNGYTF; DNA: TGTGCCAGCAGCCAAGGCATTCAGGGGGTCAATGGCTACACCTTC
J: TRBJ2-2; V: TRBV6-6; D: TRBD2; size: once; CDR3: CASSTGLDPYTGELFF; DNA: TGTGCCAGCAGTACGGGACTAGACCCTTACACCGGGGAGCTGTTTTTT
J: TRBJ1-5; V: TRBV5-8; D: .; size: once; CDR3: CASSPALGYSNQPQHF; DNA: TGTGCCAGCAGCCCGGCCCTCGGGTATAGCAATCAGCCCCAGCATTTT
J: TRBJ1-1; V: TRBV30; D: TRBD1; size: .; CDR3: CAWRRTGGATEAFF; DNA: TGTGCCTGGAGACGGACAGGGGGCGCAACTGAAGCTTTCTTT
J: TRBJ2-1; V: TRBV3-1/TRBV3-2; D: .; size: .; CDR3: CASSQGGGSYNEQFF; DNA: TGTGCCAGCAGCCAAGGGGGTGGTTCCTACAATGAGCAGTTCTTC
J: TRBJ2-6; V: TRBV15; D: TRBD1; size: .; CDR3: CATSAGTDSGANVLTF; DNA: TGTGCCACCAGCGCAGGGACAGACTCTGGGGCCAACGTCCTGACTTTC
J: TRBJ2-7; V: TRBV4-3; D: TRBD2; size: .; CDR3: CASSQDTSGTYEQYF; DNA: TGCGCCAGCAGCCAAGACACTAGCGGCACCTACGAGCAGTACTTC
J: TRBJ1-1; V: TRBV25-1; D: TRBD1; size: once; CDR3: CASSAGGTEAFF; DNA: TGTGCCAGCAGTGCAGGGGGGACTGAAGCTTTCTTT
J: TRBJ1-3; V: TRBV9; D: TRBD1; size: .; CDR3: CASSVDLGYRGFSSGNTIYF; DNA: TGTGCCAGCAGCGTAGACCTTGGCTACAGGGGTTTTTCCTCTGGAAACACCATATATTTT
J: TRBJ2-2; V: TRBV2; D: .; size: once; CDR3: CATQSGANTGELFF; DNA: TGTGCCACCCAATCGGGAGCGAACACCGGGGAGCTGTTTTTT
J: TRBJ1-6; V: TRBV2; D: .; size: .; CDR3: CASGRVRSPLHF; DNA: TGTGCCAGCGGACGGGTTCGGTCACCCCTCCACTTT
J: TRBJ1-1; V: TRBV2; D: .; size: .; CDR3: CASRVQGPSTEAFF; DNA: TGTGCCAGCAGGGTTCAGGGCCCCTCCACTGAAGCTTTCTTT
J: TRBJ2-1; V: TRBV24-1; D: .; size: .; CDR3: CATSEEANNEQFF; DNA: TGTGCCACCAGTGAAGAGGCCAACAATGAGCAGTTCTTC
J: TRBJ2-3; V: TRBV29-1; D: .; size: .; CDR3: CSVDGTSSTDTQYF; DNA: TGCAGCGTAGATGGGACATCCAGCACAGATACGCAGTATTTT
J: TRBJ1-1; V: TRBV30; D: .; size: once; CDR3: CAWSVLGAANTEAFF; DNA: TGTGCCTGGAGTGTATTAGGGGCTGCGAACACTGAAGCTTTCTTT
J: TRBJ1-1; V: TRBV10-3; D: .; size: .; CDR3: CAISAEGPGNTEAFF; DNA: TGTGCCATCAGTGCAGAAGGGCCGGGGAACACTGAAGCTTTCTTT
J: TRBJ1-1; V: TRBV9; D: .; size: once; CDR3: CASSQGGGAEAFF; DNA: TGTGCCAGCAGCCAGGGCGGAGGGGCTGAAGCTTTCTTT